The 26 T cell receptor beta chains presented below share a single source sample, sequenced in a study of cytomegalovirus exposure and HLA in healthy donors. In the PCR, 60 Vbeta and 13 Jbeta primers were used. Generated by immunoSEQ multiplex PCR, the TCRdb table keeps only in-frame clones and is missing some. The data show 150,000 to 200,000 clones, roughly 77% seen once. Sequencing was performed on PBMCs. Receptors originate from a woman aged 45 to 65 in good health and CMV-seronegative.

The chain couples TRBV19 to TRBJ2-7; D perhaps matches TRBD1 (6 bases). The CDR3 has 13 amino acids. Germline V gives CDR1 LNHDA, CDR2 SQIVND (reference sequence). Trimming cost V 6 bases and J 6 bases, with 15 bases left between them. For the CDR3, the DNA is TGTGCCAGTAGCCCTCTCAACAGGGCCGAGCAGTACTTC. Translated, it gives CASSPLNRAEQYF.

The rearrangement links TRBV7-3 to TRBJ2-5; 11 bases fit TRBD2. The CDR3 is 16 amino acids. Germline V gene sequence: CDR1 SGHTA, CDR2 FQGTGA. Trimming took 5 bases from V and 4 from J; bases not matched to a gene: 9. CDR3 nucleotides: TGTGCCAGCAGCCTAGCGGGAGGACCTGGGGTAGAGACCCAGTACTTC. Protein sequence: CASSLAGGPGVETQYF.

CDR3 sequence reads: CASSDSLAGGYNEQFF. CDR3 nucleotide sequence: TGTGCCAGCAGTGACTCGCTAGCGGGGGGTTACAATGAGCAGTTCTTC. The chain employs TRBV6-4 and TRBJ2-1; TRBD2 matches 11 bases. The germline V gene has CDR1 MRHNA and CDR2 SNTAGT. The CDR3 is 16 amino acids. V lost 0 bases, J lost 4 bases, and 2 bases stayed unmatched.

V gene TRBV18 combines with J gene TRBJ1-2; no reliable D call. Germline CDR1 KGHSH, CDR2 LQKENI. The CDR3 consists of 14 residues. Trimming cost V 4 bases and J 2 bases, with 11 bases left between them. CDR3 nucleotides: TGTGCCAGCTCACTTGGAGGAACCAACTATGGCTACACCTTC. Translation: CASSLGGTNYGYTF.

The chain uses TRBV7-2 and TRBJ1-5, with TRBD1 matching over 7 bases. After removal of 4 bases from V and 7 bases from J, the junction contained 4 bases not matched to a gene. The CDR3 has 13 amino acids. Germline CDR1 and CDR2: SGHTA and FQGNSA. Here the CDR3 reads CASSSGGGQPQHF. The CDR3 DNA is TGTGCCAGCAGCTCAGGGGGAGGCCAGCCCCAGCATTTT. The variable domain in full, completed from reference TRBV7-2 and TRBJ1-5, reads GAGVSQSPSNKVTEKGKDVELRCDPISGHTALYWYRQSLGQGLEFLIYFQGNSAPDKSGLPSDRFSAERTGGSVSTLTIQRTQQEDSAVYLCASSSGGGQPQHFGDGTRLSIL.

The chain carries TRBV7-6 and TRBJ1-1; the match to TRBD1 covers 9 bases. CDR3 length: 18 amino acids. Germline CDR1 and CDR2: SGHVS and FNYEAQ. V shed 2 bases and J 0 bases; nucleotides not matched to a gene: 10. Here the CDR3 DNA reads TGTGCCAGCAGCTTATACGGACAGGGGATAACTTTGAACACTGAAGCTTTCTTT. It codes for CASSLYGQGITLNTEAFF.

The chain combines TRBV4-1 with TRBJ1-1, with TRBD1 as a possible D gene (6 bases). The CDR3 runs to 14 residues. Germline V CDR1 and CDR2: MGHRA, YSYEKL. Trimming cost V 5 bases and J 1 base, with 11 bases left between them. For the CDR3, the DNA is TGCGCCAGCAGCGAGACAGGCCGGAACACTGAAGCTTTCTTT. Translation gives CASSETGRNTEAFF.

In the case of this clone: The junction departs from the called germline gene at one end, perhaps through a read error. This rearrangement joins TRBV9 to TRBJ1-1, with 7 bases matching TRBD1. This CDR3 region has 14 residues. Germline V gives CDR1 SGDLS, CDR2 YYNGEE. This CDR3 reads CASSVKAGGPLGGF. In DNA, the CDR3 is TGTGCCAGCAGCGTAAAAGCAGGGGGACCCTTGGGGGGCTTT.

The chain carries TRBV6-5 and TRBJ2-1, with TRBD2 matching over 14 bases. J was trimmed by 6 bases and V by 6 bases; bases with no gene match: 4. There are 15 residues in the CDR3. Looked up from germline, CDR1 is MNHEY and CDR2 is SVGAGI. This chain's CDR3 is CASRGTSGRFNEQFF. The CDR3 bases are TGTGCCAGCAGAGGGACTAGCGGGAGATTCAATGAGCAGTTCTTC.

CDR3 DNA: TGTGCCAGCAGCTTAGCGGCAGGGTTCTCGGAGACCCAGTACTTC. Its protein product is CASSLAAGFSETQYF. This sequence joins TRBV7-2 and TRBJ2-5, with D perhaps matching TRBD1 (5 bases). The CDR3 length is 15 residues. CDR1 and CDR2 from the germline V gene are SGHTA and FQGNSA. The ends were cut back, 0 bases at V and 5 bases at J, with 13 bases in the middle. Supplemented by reference TRBV7-2 and TRBJ2-5, the full variable domain reads GAGVSQSPSNKVTEKGKDVELRCDPISGHTALYWYRQSLGQGLEFLIYFQGNSAPDKSGLPSDRFSAERTGGSVSTLTIQRTQQEDSAVYLCASSLAAGFSETQYFGPGTRLLVL.

This chain links TRBV2 with TRBJ2-7; maybe TRBD1 (6 bases). V was pared by 6 bases and J by 0 bases, with 12 bases between. CDR1 is SNHLY and CDR2 is FYNNEI in the germline V gene. The CDR3 totals 14 residues. The CDR3 sequence: CASREQGSSYEQYF. The CDR3 region has the DNA TGTGCCAGCAGGGAACAGGGAAGCTCCTACGAGCAGTACTTC.

The CDR3 nucleotides are TGTGCCAGCAGATCCTCAAGCGGGACCACCTACAATGAGCAGTTCTTC. This sequence encodes CASRSSSGTTYNEQFF. This chain joins TRBV6-6 and TRBJ2-1, with 7 bases matching TRBD2. From germline, CDR1 is MNHNY and CDR2 SVGAGI (reference sequence). This CDR3 has 16 residues. V trimming: 6 bases; J trimming: 2 bases; junction bases outside the gene matches: 10.

J is TRBJ2-7 and V is TRBV5-1; D is possibly TRBD1 (5 bases). The CDR3 totals 14 residues. The V gene's germline CDR1 is SGHRS and CDR2 YFSETQ. Deletions cut 4 bases from V and 3 bases from J, with 14 bases between. The CDR3 sequence: CASSLGQVLYEQYF. DNA of the CDR3: TGCGCCAGCAGCCTGGGGCAGGTCCTCTACGAGCAGTACTTC.

This clone appeared once. This chain connects TRBV5-4 to TRBJ2-3, with D unclear. The germline V and J ends were trimmed by 4 bases and 4 bases, with 13 bases remaining between them. Per germline, CDR1 SGHNT and CDR2 YYREEE (reference sequence). This CDR3 has 14 residues. The chain's CDR3 is CASSNQGVADTQYF. As DNA, the CDR3 is TGTGCCAGCAGCAATCAAGGAGTGGCAGATACGCAGTATTTT.

The genes are TRBV5-1 and TRBJ2-1; 7 nucleotides line up with TRBD2. The trim removed 0 bases at V and 4 bases at J, leaving 4 bases unmatched. The CDR3 extends over 15 amino acids. The germline CDR1 and CDR2 sequences are SGHRS and YFSETQ. This chain's CDR3 is CASSLASSGYNEQFF. The CDR3 DNA is TGCGCCAGCAGCTTGGCTAGTAGCGGGTACAATGAGCAGTTCTTC.

The V gene is TRBV2, the J gene TRBJ1-1, with a tentative D call TRBD1 (6 bases). This CDR3 comprises 14 residues. Trimming stripped 4 bases from V and 3 bases from J, with 12 bases between. Per the germline V gene, CDR1 is SNHLY and CDR2 is FYNNEI. The CDR3 sequence is CASSVYYRDTEAFF. DNA of the CDR3: TGTGCCAGCAGTGTTTACTACAGGGACACTGAAGCTTTCTTT. Based on the CDR3 plus reference TRBV2 and TRBJ1-1, the full variable domain is EPEVTQTPSHQVTQMGQEVILRCVPISNHLYFYWYRQILGQKVEFLVSFYNNEISEKSEIFDDQFSVERPDGSNFTLKIRSTKLEDSAMYFCASSVYYRDTEAFFGQGTRLTVV.

In its sample, this clone was seen once. The chain links TRBV7-9 to TRBJ1-1, with 10 bases identical to TRBD1. The V segment lost 1 base and the J segment 1 base; nucleotides outside the gene matches: 6. This CDR3 is built from 17 residues. Germline loops: CDR1 SEHNR, CDR2 FQNEAQ (reference sequence). CDR3 protein: CASSLGTGGLSNTEAFF. The CDR3 nucleotides read TGTGCCAGCAGCTTAGGGACAGGGGGACTCTCGAACACTGAAGCTTTCTTT.

The genes are TRBV7-2 and TRBJ1-1; D gene unclear. The CDR3 sequence is 14 residues long. Germline V gives CDR1 SGHTA, CDR2 FQGNSA. V lost 5 bases and J 4 bases, leaving 14 bases between the germline ends. The CDR3: CASSLSTVFTEAFF. CDR3 bases: TGTGCCAGCAGCCTAAGCACCGTGTTCACTGAAGCTTTCTTT.

Worth noting for this clone: The CDR3 end shows no conserved phenylalanine or tryptophan, and so a read error is likely. The chain uses TRBV7-2 and TRBJ2-3; 11 bases line up with TRBD2. The trim removed 5 bases at V and 5 bases at J, leaving 3 bases unmatched. CDR1 is SGHTA, CDR2 FQGNSA, per germline. The CDR3 is 14 residues long. The CDR3 is CASSQGLAGDTQYL. CDR3 coding DNA: TGTGCCAGCAGCCAAGGACTAGCGGGAGATACGCAGTATCTT.

The V and J genes are TRBV9 and TRBJ1-1; D unresolved. The V and J ends lost 4 bases and 2 bases respectively, with 12 bases between them. Germline values: CDR1 SGDLS, CDR2 YYNGEE. The CDR3 consists of 14 residues. CDR3 sequence reads: CASSSGGGNTEAFF. The CDR3 bases are TGTGCCAGCAGCTCCGGTGGCGGAAACACTGAAGCTTTCTTT.

The chain employs TRBV19 and TRBJ1-2; a possible D gene is TRBD1 (5 bases). This CDR3 region has 14 residues. The V end was cut by 4 bases, the J end by 7 bases, with 16 bases between. Germline V lookup: CDR1 LNHDA, CDR2 SQIVND (reference sequence). CDR3 DNA: TGTGCCAGTAGTACTCCCCGGGGGATTCGTGGCTACACCTTC. It translates to CASSTPRGIRGYTF.

The chain employs TRBV25-1 and TRBJ1-4, with TRBD1 matching over 10 bases. CDR3 length equals 17 residues. V was clipped by 4 bases and J by 2 bases; unmatched bases: 7. CDR1 MGHDK and CDR2 SYGVNS come from the germline V gene. Written as DNA, the CDR3 is TGTGCCAGCAGTGGAAGGGGGACAGGGGCCACTAATGAAAAACTGTTTTTT. Translation gives CASSGRGTGATNEKLFF.

The CDR3, as DNA: TGTGCCAGCAGCCTCGGACTAGCGGCTCTCGCGAACACCGGGGAGCTGTTTTTT. The encoded protein is CASSLGLAALANTGELFF. The chain uses TRBV4-2 and TRBJ2-2; 10 bases map to TRBD2. Germline V gene data show CDR1 as LGHNA and CDR2 as YNFKEQ. The J segment lost 0 bases and the V segment lost 4 bases, leaving 8 bases of the junction unmatched. The CDR3 totals 18 residues.

The genes are TRBV27 and TRBJ1-4; TRBD1 matches at 10 bases. The CDR3 consists of 18 residues. Germline V gives CDR1 MNHEY, CDR2 SMNVEV (reference sequence). Unmatched junction bases numbered 14, after V lost 5 bases and J lost 5 bases. CDR3 bases: TGTGCCAGCAGTCTCGACAGGGGGCAGGTAAGTGGGAATGAAAAACTGTTTTTT. It translates to CASSLDRGQVSGNEKLFF.

The V gene is TRBV6-5, the J gene TRBJ2-5; 11 positions agree with TRBD1. V shed 6 bases, J shed 4 bases, and the junction held 7 bases outside the gene matches. Per the germline V gene, CDR1 is MNHEY and CDR2 is SVGAGI. The CDR3 extends over 15 amino acids. The CDR3 DNA sequence: TGTGCCAGCAGCGCCCGGACAGGGGGCAGAGAGACCCAGTACTTC. Translated, it gives CASSARTGGRETQYF.

This chain connects TRBV4-3 to TRBJ1-6, with D perhaps matching TRBD1 (6 bases). CDR1 is LGHNA and CDR2 is YSLEER in the germline V gene. Between the trimmed V and J ends, which lost 1 base and 6 bases, there was a span of 13 bases. CDR3 length: 16 residues. CDR3 DNA: TGCGCCAGCAGCCAAGGGCAGGGGACAAGTAATTCACCCCTCCACTTT. Protein product: CASSQGQGTSNSPLHF.